This TCR beta chain emerged from a study of control samples from healthy donors and cancer patients. V was cut by 2 bases and J by 0 bases, with 7 bases left in between. This CDR3 contains 14 residues. CDR1 is MNHNS and CDR2 is SASEGT in the germline V gene. This table comes from immunoSEQ multiplex PCR, and its TCRdb copy is limited to in-frame clones, with some not included. The repertoire holds 130,000 or so clones, 88% seen once, with 3.2% in the top ten. The sequence came from a man in his forties or fifties in good health. The sample consisted of blood. This chain links TRBV6-1 with TRBJ1-2, with a possible D match to TRBD1 (6 bases). The CDR3 sequence is CASSEQGSNYGYTF. CDR3 nucleotides: TGTGCCAGCAGTGAACAGGGGTCTAACTATGGCTACACCTTC.